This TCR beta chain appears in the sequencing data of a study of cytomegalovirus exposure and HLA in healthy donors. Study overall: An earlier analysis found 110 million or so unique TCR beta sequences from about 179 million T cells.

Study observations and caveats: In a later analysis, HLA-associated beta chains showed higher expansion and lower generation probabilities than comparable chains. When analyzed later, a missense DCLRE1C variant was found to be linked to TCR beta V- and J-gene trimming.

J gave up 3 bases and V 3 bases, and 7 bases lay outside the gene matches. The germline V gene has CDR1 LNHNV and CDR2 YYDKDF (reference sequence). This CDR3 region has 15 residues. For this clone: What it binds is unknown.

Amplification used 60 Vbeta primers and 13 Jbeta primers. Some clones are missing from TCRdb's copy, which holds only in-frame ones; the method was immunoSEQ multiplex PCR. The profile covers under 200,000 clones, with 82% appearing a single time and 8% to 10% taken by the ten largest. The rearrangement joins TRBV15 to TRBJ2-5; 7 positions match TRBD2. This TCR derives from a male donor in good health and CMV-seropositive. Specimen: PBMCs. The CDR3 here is CATSREPGLKETQYF. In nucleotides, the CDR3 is TGTGCCACCAGCAGGGAACCGGGACTAAAAGAGACCCAGTACTTC.